This T cell receptor (beta chain) originates from a study of T cell repertoires in cytomegalovirus infection. About the research overall: CMV epitopes that were recently identified and HLA-C-restricted were used alongside well-studied HLA-B-restricted ones. CMV infection plus the matching HLA type was flagged by public TCR beta signatures. Study-wide points: HLA-C-restricted TCR beta clonotypes specific for CMV led the ex vivo response.

CDR1 and CDR2 (germline): MNHEY, SMNVEV (reference sequence). CDR3 size: 13 residues. V lost 4 bases and J lost 8, with 11 bases in between. TCRdb redid the calling of the reads with MiXCR, one entry per CDR3 protein. The sample includes a few hundred thousand distinct CDR3 sequences, about 35% of them seen just once. As to this clonotype: The antigen is undetermined.

The receptor was isolated from a human donor in good health (CMV status not recorded). Some clones in this sample may be carry-over from other donors' samples. The source material was cultured PBMCs, sampled from culture after CMV antigen stimulation. The rearrangement links TRBV27 to TRBJ1-4, with D possibly matching TRBD1 (6 bases). The CDR3 coding sequence is TGTGCCAGCAGTTCCGCGGGGGGCGAAAAACTGTTTTTT. Its protein is CASSSAGGEKLFF.